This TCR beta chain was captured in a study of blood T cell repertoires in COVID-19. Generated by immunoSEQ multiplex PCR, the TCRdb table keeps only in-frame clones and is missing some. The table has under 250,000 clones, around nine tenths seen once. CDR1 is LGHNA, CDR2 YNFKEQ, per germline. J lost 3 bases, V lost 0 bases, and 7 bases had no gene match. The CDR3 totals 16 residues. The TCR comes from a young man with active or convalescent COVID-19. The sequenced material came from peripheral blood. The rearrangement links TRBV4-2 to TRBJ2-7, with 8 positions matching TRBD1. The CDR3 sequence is CASSQDRDRGVYEQYF. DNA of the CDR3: TGTGCCAGCAGCCAAGATCGAGACAGGGGAGTCTACGAGCAGTACTTC.